One and the same sample provided the 20 T cell receptor beta chains below, sequenced in a study of T cell responses to AZD1222 COVID-19 vaccine. Some clones are missing from TCRdb's copy, which holds only in-frame ones; the method was immunoSEQ multiplex PCR. The sample consists of more than 75,000 clones, 88% of them appearing once. Sequencing used peripheral blood, obtained 28 days after the second AZD1222 dose. Receptor source: an adult who received the AZD1222 COVID-19 vaccine.

The chain is built from TRBV10-1 and TRBJ1-1; D remains ambiguous. This CDR3 spans 9 amino acids. The germline CDR1 and CDR2 sequences are WNHNN and SYGVQD (reference sequence). V dropped 9 bases and J dropped 4 bases, with 3 bases sitting between them. The CDR3 DNA reads TGCGCCAGGGTCACTGAAGCTTTCTTT. Amino acids: CARVTEAFF.

The rearrangement links TRBV10-1 to TRBJ2-3, with D uncertain. Germline V gene sequence: CDR1 WNHNN, CDR2 SYGVQD (reference sequence). Trimming took off 2 bases at V and 9 bases at J, with 12 bases between the two ends. There are 13 residues in the CDR3. The CDR3 protein is CASSEALVSTQYF. The CDR3 DNA reads as TGCGCCAGCAGTGAGGCGCTGGTGTCGACGCAGTATTTT.

The chain couples TRBV10-3 to TRBJ1-1, with D uncertain. The CDR3 length is 14 residues. Between the trimmed V and J ends, which lost 0 bases and 3 bases, there was a span of 8 bases. The V gene's germline CDR1 is ENHRY and CDR2 SYGVKD. The CDR3 protein is CAISESGRDTEAFF. As DNA, the CDR3 is TGTGCCATCAGTGAGTCAGGGAGGGACACTGAAGCTTTCTTT.

CDR3 sequence (DNA): TGTGCCAGCAGTGCCTCCGGGACACCCCACGGCGATTCACCCCTCCACTTT. The encoded protein is CASSASGTPHGDSPLHF. The gene calls are TRBV6-1 and TRBJ1-6, with a tentative D call TRBD1 (6 bases). The CDR3 runs to 17 residues. Trimming cost V 4 bases and J 8 bases, with 21 bases left between them. The V gene's germline CDR1 is MNHNS and CDR2 SASEGT.

The chain combines TRBV2 with TRBJ2-1; D possibly uses TRBD1 or TRBD2 (6 bases each). Germline assignment: CDR1 SNHLY and CDR2 FYNNEI. This CDR3 region has 17 residues. V was clipped by 3 bases and J by 12 bases, with 27 bases between them. CDR3 DNA: TGTGCCAGCAGTGAGCATCTAGTGCGGGACGCAGGGGTTGGGCAGTTCTTC. Translated: CASSEHLVRDAGVGQFF.

The chain is built from TRBV19 and TRBJ1-1; D unresolved. Germline V lookup: CDR1 LNHDA, CDR2 SQIVND (reference sequence). The CDR3 runs 14 residues. V was cut by 7 bases and J by 1 base, with 13 bases left in between. The DNA for the CDR3 is TGTGCCAGTAATGCACAGCGAACGAACACTGAAGCTTTCTTT. Its protein is CASNAQRTNTEAFF.

The sample holds a few counts of this clone. The V gene is TRBV7-2, the J gene TRBJ1-4; D remains unclear. Looked up from germline, CDR1 is SGHTA and CDR2 is FQGNSA. This CDR3 spans 15 amino acids. Trimming left V 3 bases short and J 1 base short, with 9 bases between. The CDR3 spells CASSFFSQTNEKLFF. Written as DNA, the CDR3 is TGTGCCAGCAGCTTTTTTTCACAAACTAATGAAAAACTGTTTTTT.

The chain couples TRBV5-5 to TRBJ2-7; 12 bases are shared with TRBD2. Germline CDR1 and CDR2: SGHKS and YYEKEE (reference sequence). V gave up 2 bases and J gave up 4 bases; unmatched junction bases: 4. CDR3 length equals 15 residues. The CDR3 region is CASSLLLAGGYEQYF. The CDR3 DNA follows: TGTGCCAGCAGCTTATTACTAGCGGGAGGTTACGAGCAGTACTTC.

The chain combines TRBV28 with TRBJ1-6; D gene uncertain. CDR3 length: 13 residues. Trimming removed 11 bases from V and 3 bases from J, with 11 bases in between. CDR1 and CDR2 from the germline V gene are MDHEN and SYDVKM. CDR3 DNA: TGTGCCGTAGAGAGAAGCTATAATTCACCCCTCCACTTT. It is translated as CAVERSYNSPLHF. The whole variable domain, remainder taken from reference TRBV28 and TRBJ1-6, is DVKVTQSSRYLVKRTGEKVFLECVQDMDHENMFWYRQDPGLGLRLIYFSYDVKMKEKGDIPEGYSVSREKKERFSLILESASTNQTSMYLCAVERSYNSPLHFGNGTRLTVT.

V gene TRBV18 combines with J gene TRBJ2-7; 11 bases agree with TRBD2. The ends lost 3 bases at V and 6 bases at J; junction bases unmatched: 4. Germline lookup yields CDR1 KGHSH and CDR2 LQKENI. The CDR3 runs to 14 residues. CDR3: CASSPGTSGSEQYF. DNA of the CDR3: TGTGCCAGCTCACCGGGGACTAGCGGAAGCGAGCAGTACTTC.

The chain couples TRBV7-9 to TRBJ2-7; D may be TRBD1 (6 bases). The ends were cut back, 5 bases at V and 3 bases at J, with 17 bases in the middle. Germline CDR1 SEHNR, CDR2 FQNEAQ (reference sequence). The CDR3 sequence is 15 residues long. CDR3 loop: CASSQKGDTDYEQYF. In DNA form, the CDR3 reads TGTGCCAGCAGCCAAAAAGGGGACACAGACTACGAGCAGTACTTC.

In this sample, this clone turned up a few times. The J gene is TRBJ2-7, the V gene TRBV4-2, with a possible D match to TRBD2 (6 bases). The germline gives CDR1 LGHNA, CDR2 YNFKEQ. This CDR3 has 14 amino acids. The V end lost 6 bases, the J end lost 3 bases, and 15 bases lay between the germline ends. CDR3 region: CASRGGAESYEQYF. In DNA, the CDR3 is TGTGCCAGCAGGGGAGGAGCGGAGAGCTACGAGCAGTACTTC.

The chain joins TRBV6-5 to TRBJ2-1, with 7 bases matching TRBD1. J gave up 2 bases and V 2 bases, and 3 bases lay outside the gene matches. CDR1 is MNHEY, CDR2 SVGAGI, per germline. This CDR3 region has 15 residues. DNA for the CDR3: TGTGCCAGCAGTTACCAGGGGGTAACCTACAATGAGCAGTTCTTC. As protein: CASSYQGVTYNEQFF.

The V call is TRBV7-8, the J call TRBJ1-2; TRBD1 might be the D (5 bases). V lost 3 bases and J 0 bases, leaving 11 bases between the germline ends. This CDR3 spans 15 amino acids. Germline CDR1 and CDR2: SGHVS and FQNEAQ. The CDR3 here is CASSFGASSNYGYTF. Written as DNA, the CDR3 is TGTGCCAGCAGCTTTGGGGCAAGCTCTAACTATGGCTACACCTTC.

This chain uses TRBV15 with TRBJ1-1, with no clear D. Germline values: CDR1 LNHNV, CDR2 YYDKDF (reference sequence). The CDR3 loop spans 14 amino acids. Trimming stripped 0 bases from V and 1 base from J, with 6 bases between. CDR3 DNA: TGTGCCACCAGCAGAGATTTTACGAACACTGAAGCTTTCTTT. This sequence encodes CATSRDFTNTEAFF.

This clone is a singleton in its sample. The chain links TRBV7-9 to TRBJ1-6, with D possibly matching TRBD1 (5 bases). CDR3 length equals 15 residues. Between the trimmed V and J ends, which lost 7 bases and 12 bases, there was a span of 22 bases. In germline, CDR1 is SEHNR, CDR2 FQNEAQ (reference sequence). The CDR3 sequence is CASTLMGGAPLPLHF. CDR3 in DNA: TGTGCCAGCACTCTGATGGGAGGGGCCCCTTTACCCCTCCACTTT.

The chain recombines TRBV3-1 (or the pseudogene TRBV3-2) with TRBJ1-2, with TRBD1 identical over 10 bases. CDR1 LGHDT and CDR2 YNNKEL come from the germline V gene (reference sequence). This CDR3 spans 13 amino acids. The V and J ends lost 4 bases and 8 bases, in that order; junction bases with no gene match: 4. The CDR3 DNA reads TGTGCCAGCAGCCGACAGGGGGCGCGAGGCTACACCTTC. Translation gives CASSRQGARGYTF.

This clone was seen a few times. V usage is TRBV7-2 and J usage is TRBJ1-3, with 8 positions matching TRBD1. There are 14 residues in the CDR3. The junction had 7 bases not matched to a gene; V was cut back by 5 bases and J by 7 bases. Per germline, CDR1 SGHTA and CDR2 FQGNSA. The CDR3 coding sequence is TGTGCCAGCAGCGGACTACAGGGGGGCAACACCATATATTTT. It codes for CASSGLQGGNTIYF.

The chain combines TRBV6-4 with TRBJ2-7; TRBD1 is a possible D gene (6 bases). The V gene's germline CDR1 is MRHNA and CDR2 SNTAGT. Trimming took 5 bases from V and 3 from J, leaving 11 bases between them. The CDR3 length is 13 residues. The CDR3: CASSLSRGYEQYF. DNA for the CDR3: TGTGCCAGCAGTCTGTCCAGGGGCTACGAGCAGTACTTC.

The chain combines TRBV14 with TRBJ1-4, with D possibly matching TRBD1 (5 bases). Trimming took off 0 bases at V and 7 bases at J, with 12 bases between the two ends. The length of the CDR3 is 15 residues. CDR1 and CDR2 (germline): SGHDN, FVKESK. This CDR3 reads CASSQDLGQGEKLFF. The DNA for the CDR3 is TGTGCCAGCAGCCAAGATCTCGGCCAGGGTGAAAAACTGTTTTTT.